This TCR beta chain was identified during a study of blood T cell repertoires in COVID-19. Across the study: Researchers got acute and convalescent COVID-19 samples from the United States, Italy and Spain.

Source study methods: Nucleated cell counts were estimated from reference gene primer amplification. This table comes from immunoSEQ multiplex PCR, and its TCRdb copy is limited to in-frame clones, with some not included. V, J and clone size were drawn from that table, and D and trimming were deduced from the DNA. The table shows 200,000 to 300,000 clones, with roughly 88% occurring only once. Unmatched junction bases numbered 3, after V lost 8 bases and J lost 4 bases. The CDR3 sequence is 12 residues long. Sequencing used peripheral blood. The chain is built from TRBV12-3 or TRBV12-4 and TRBJ1-2; TRBD1 agrees at 8 bases. This clonotype was obtained from a man aged 35 to 55 who had recovered from COVID-19. CDR3 sequence reads: CASSRGLYGYTF. Here the CDR3 DNA reads TGTGCCAGCTCCAGGGGGCTCTATGGCTACACCTTC.